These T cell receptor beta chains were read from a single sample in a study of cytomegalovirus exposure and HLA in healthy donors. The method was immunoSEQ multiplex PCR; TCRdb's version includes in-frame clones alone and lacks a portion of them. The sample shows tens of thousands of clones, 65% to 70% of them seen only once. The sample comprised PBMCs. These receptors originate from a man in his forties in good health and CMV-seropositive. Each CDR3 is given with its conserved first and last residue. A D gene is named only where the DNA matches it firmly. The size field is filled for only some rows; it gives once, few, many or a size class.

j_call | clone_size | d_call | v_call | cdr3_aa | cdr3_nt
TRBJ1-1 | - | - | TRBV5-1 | CASSLGRQVGTEAFF | TGCGCCAGCAGCTTGGGGAGGCAGGTCGGAACTGAAGCTTTCTTT
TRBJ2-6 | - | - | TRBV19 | CASSHLSGANVLTF | TGTGCCAGTAGTCACTTATCTGGGGCCAACGTCCTGACTTTC
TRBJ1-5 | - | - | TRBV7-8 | CASSLAATGVQNNQPQHF | TGTGCCAGCAGCTTAGCCGCTACAGGTGTACAGAACAATCAGCCCCAGCATTTT
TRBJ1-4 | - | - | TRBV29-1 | CSVDRDEKLFF | TGCAGCGTTGACAGGGATGAAAAACTGTTTTTT
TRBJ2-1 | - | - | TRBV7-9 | CASSSPGFGNEQFF | TGTGCCAGCAGCTCGCCCGGTTTTGGCAATGAGCAGTTCTTC
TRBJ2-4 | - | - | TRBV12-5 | CASGQSQGNLAKNIQYF | TGTGCTAGTGGTCAATCACAGGGAAACCTAGCCAAAAACATTCAGTACTTC
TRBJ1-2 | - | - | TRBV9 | CASSAGTGPYGYTF | TGTGCCAGCAGCGCGGGAACAGGGCCCTATGGCTACACCTTC
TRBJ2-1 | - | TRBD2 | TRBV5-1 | CASSLEAGGYNEQFF | TGCGCCAGCAGCTTGGAAGCGGGGGGGTACAATGAGCAGTTCTTC
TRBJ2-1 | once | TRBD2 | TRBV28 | CASSIGTSGGGSYNEQFF | TGTGCCAGCAGCATCGGGACTAGCGGGGGGGGGTCCTACAATGAGCAGTTCTTC
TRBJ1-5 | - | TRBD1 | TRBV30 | CAWSVQGAPQPQHF | TGTGCCTGGAGTGTACAGGGGGCGCCTCAGCCCCAGCATTTT
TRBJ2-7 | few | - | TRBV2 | CASRDPGVAYEQYF | TGTGCCAGCAGGGACCCGGGAGTAGCCTACGAGCAGTACTTC
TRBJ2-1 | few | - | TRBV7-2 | CASSFPGVASSSYNEQFF | TGTGCCAGCAGCTTTCCGGGGGTAGCGAGTAGCTCCTACAATGAGCAGTTCTTC
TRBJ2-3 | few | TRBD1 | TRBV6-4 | CASRPGQGGDTQYF | TGTGCCAGCAGGCCGGGACAGGGAGGGGATACGCAGTATTTT
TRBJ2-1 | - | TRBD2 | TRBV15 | CATSSDAPGTSGNNEQFF | TGTGCCACCAGCAGTGATGCACCCGGGACTAGCGGGAACAATGAGCAGTTCTTC
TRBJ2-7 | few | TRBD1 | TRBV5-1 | CASSLSRGTGLYEQYF | TGCGCCAGCAGCTTGAGCCGAGGGACAGGGCTCTACGAGCAGTACTTC
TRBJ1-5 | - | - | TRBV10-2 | CASSESGRANQPQHF | TGCGCCAGCAGTGAGTCCGGCAGGGCGAACCAGCCCCAGCATTTT
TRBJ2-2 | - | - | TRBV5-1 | CASSARLGANTGELFF | TGCGCCAGCAGCGCAAGGTTAGGGGCGAACACCGGGGAGCTGTTTTTT
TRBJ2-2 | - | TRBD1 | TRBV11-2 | CASSLTGDPQNTGELFF | TGTGCCAGCAGCTTGACAGGGGACCCCCAGAACACCGGGGAGCTGTTTTTT
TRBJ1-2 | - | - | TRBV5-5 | CASSARFPTDSFYGYTF | TGTGCCAGCAGCGCGCGATTCCCGACAGACAGCTTCTATGGCTACACCTTC
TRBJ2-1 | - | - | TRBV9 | CASSTRVNEQFF | TGTGCCAGCAGCACCAGGGTGAATGAGCAGTTCTTC
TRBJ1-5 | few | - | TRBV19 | CASGGNQPQHF | TGTGCCAGCGGGGGCAATCAGCCCCAGCATTTT
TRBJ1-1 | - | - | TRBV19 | CASSLQGNTEAFF | TGTGCCAGTAGTCTACAGGGGAACACTGAAGCTTTCTTT
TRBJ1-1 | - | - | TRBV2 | CASSVDATTEAFF | TGTGCCAGCAGTGTGGATGCGACTACTGAAGCTTTCTTT
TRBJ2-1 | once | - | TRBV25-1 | CASSDSRTGNEQFF | TGTGCCAGCAGTGATTCCCGGACTGGCAATGAGCAGTTCTTC
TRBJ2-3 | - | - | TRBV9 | CASSADSSTDTQYF | TGTGCCAGCAGCGCGGACAGCTCCACAGATACGCAGTATTTT
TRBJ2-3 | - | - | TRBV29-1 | CSVGWQSQDTQYF | TGCAGCGTTGGGTGGCAGTCCCAGGATACGCAGTATTTT
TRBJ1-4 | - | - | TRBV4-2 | CASSQEDAELNEKLFF | TGTGCCAGCAGCCAAGAAGACGCGGAGCTTAATGAAAAACTGTTTTTT
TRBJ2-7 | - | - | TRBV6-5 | CASSYRRGAEQYF | TGTGCCAGCAGTTACAGGAGGGGCGCCGAGCAGTACTTC
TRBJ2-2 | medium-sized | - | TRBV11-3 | CASSLDDRGPNTGELFF | TGTGCCAGCAGCTTAGACGATAGAGGGCCCAACACCGGGGAGCTGTTTTTT
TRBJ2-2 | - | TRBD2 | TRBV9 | CASGMSSGDDTGELFF | TGTGCCAGCGGGATGTCTAGCGGGGACGACACCGGGGAGCTGTTTTTT
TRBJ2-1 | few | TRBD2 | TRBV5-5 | CASSLEASGGTYNEQFF | TGTGCCAGCAGCTTGGAGGCTAGCGGGGGCACCTACAATGAGCAGTTCTTC
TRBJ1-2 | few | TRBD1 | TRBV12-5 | CASGLALTGNYGYTF | TGTGCTAGTGGTTTGGCCCTGACAGGGAACTATGGCTACACCTTC
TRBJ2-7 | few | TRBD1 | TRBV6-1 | CASKRQGAYEQYF | TGTGCCAGCAAGCGGCAGGGGGCCTACGAGCAGTACTTC
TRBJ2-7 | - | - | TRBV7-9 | CASSSQGTTDSYEQYF | TGTGCCAGCAGCTCCCAGGGGACTACCGACTCCTACGAGCAGTACTTC
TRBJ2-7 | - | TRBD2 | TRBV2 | CASSEVGRAGYEQYF | TGTGCCAGCAGTGAAGTAGGGAGGGCCGGCTACGAGCAGTACTTC
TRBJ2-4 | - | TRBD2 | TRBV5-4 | CASSWGGNIQYF | TGTGCCAGCAGCTGGGGGGGTAACATTCAGTACTTC
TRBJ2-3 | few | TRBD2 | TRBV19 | CASSLTSGGGTDTQYF | TGTGCCAGTAGTCTCACGAGCGGGGGGGGCACAGATACGCAGTATTTT
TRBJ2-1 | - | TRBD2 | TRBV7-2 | CASSLVSGAVYNEQFF | TGTGCCAGCAGCTTAGTTAGCGGGGCGGTTTACAATGAGCAGTTCTTC
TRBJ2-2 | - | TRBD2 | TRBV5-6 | CASSFGGAGGELFF | TGTGCCAGCAGCTTCGGGGGGGCTGGCGGGGAGCTGTTTTTT
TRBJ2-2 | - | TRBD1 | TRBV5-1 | CASRVSRQGNTGELFF | TGCGCCAGCAGGGTAAGTAGACAGGGGAACACCGGGGAGCTGTTTTTT
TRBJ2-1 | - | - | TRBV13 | CASSPGGDSYNEQFF | TGTGCCAGCAGCCCAGGAGGCGACTCCTACAATGAGCAGTTCTTC
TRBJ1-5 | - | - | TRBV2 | CASSVNRGSNQPQHF | TGTGCCAGCAGCGTCAATAGGGGGAGCAATCAGCCCCAGCATTTT
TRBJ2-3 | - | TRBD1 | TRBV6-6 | CASTHGQGGADTQYF | TGTGCCAGCACCCACGGACAGGGTGGCGCAGATACGCAGTATTTT
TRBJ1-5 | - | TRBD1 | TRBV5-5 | CASSTGVQPQHF | TGTGCCAGCAGCACAGGGGTCCAGCCCCAGCATTTT
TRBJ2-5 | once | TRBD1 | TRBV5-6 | CASSLEGASQETQYF | TGTGCCAGCAGCTTGGAGGGGGCCTCCCAAGAGACCCAGTACTTC
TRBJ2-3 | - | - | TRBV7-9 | CASRRIQGADTQYF | TGTGCCAGCAGACGGATACAGGGCGCAGATACGCAGTATTTT
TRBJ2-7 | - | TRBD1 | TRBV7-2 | CASSLAAGTVTYEQYF | TGTGCCAGCAGCTTAGCCGCCGGGACAGTAACCTACGAGCAGTACTTC
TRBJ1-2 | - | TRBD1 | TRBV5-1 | CASSLDGTGAYGYTF | TGCGCCAGCAGCTTGGATGGGACAGGGGCCTATGGCTACACCTTC
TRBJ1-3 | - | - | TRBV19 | CASSVSTGEGNTIYF | TGTGCCAGTAGTGTGTCGACGGGTGAGGGAAACACCATATATTTT
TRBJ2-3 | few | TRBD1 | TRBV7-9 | CASSVTGGSTDTQYF | TGTGCCAGCAGCGTCACAGGGGGCAGCACAGATACGCAGTATTTT
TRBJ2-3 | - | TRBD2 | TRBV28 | CASSLGLAGGSSTDTQYF | TGTGCCAGCAGTCTGGGACTAGCGGGGGGATCTAGCACAGATACGCAGTATTTT
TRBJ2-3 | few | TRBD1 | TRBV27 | CASRRLRTGGASGVDTQYF | TGTGCCAGCAGAAGACTTCGGACAGGGGGCGCGTCAGGTGTAGATACGCAGTATTTT
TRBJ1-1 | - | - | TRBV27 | CASSPQMNTEAFF | TGTGCCAGCAGTCCCCAGATGAACACTGAAGCTTTCTTT
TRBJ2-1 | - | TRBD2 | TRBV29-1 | CSVAGGGSSYNEQFF | TGCAGCGTCGCCGGCGGCGGGAGCTCCTACAATGAGCAGTTCTTC
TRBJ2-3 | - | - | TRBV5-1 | CASSPGGTGDTQYF | TGCGCCAGCAGCCCTGGGGGTACAGGGGATACGCAGTATTTT
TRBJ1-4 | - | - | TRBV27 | CASSWGGATNEKLFF | TGTGCCAGCAGTTGGGGGGGAGCAACTAATGAAAAACTGTTTTTT
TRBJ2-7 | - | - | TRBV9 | CASSVGGGPYEQYF | TGTGCCAGCAGCGTAGGGGGGGGCCCCTACGAGCAGTACTTC
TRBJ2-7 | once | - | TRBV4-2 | CASSQSSTYEQYF | TGTGCCAGCAGCCAATCGAGTACCTACGAGCAGTACTTC
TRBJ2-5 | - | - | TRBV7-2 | CASSVRGGETQYF | TGTGCCAGCAGCGTTAGGGGTGGGGAGACCCAGTACTTC
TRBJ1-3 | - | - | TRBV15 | CATSRVSGAGNTIYF | TGTGCCACCAGCAGAGTTTCAGGGGCTGGAAACACCATATATTTT